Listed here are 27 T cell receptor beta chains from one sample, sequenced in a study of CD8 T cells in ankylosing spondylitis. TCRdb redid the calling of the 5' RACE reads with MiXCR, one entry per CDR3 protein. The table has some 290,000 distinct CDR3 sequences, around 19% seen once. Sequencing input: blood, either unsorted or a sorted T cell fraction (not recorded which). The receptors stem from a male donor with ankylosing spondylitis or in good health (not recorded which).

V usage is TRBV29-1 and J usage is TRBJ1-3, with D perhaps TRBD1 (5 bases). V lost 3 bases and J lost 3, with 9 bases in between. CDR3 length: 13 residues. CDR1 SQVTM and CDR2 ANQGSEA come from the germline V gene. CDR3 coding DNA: TGCAGCGTTGACTCAGGGCTTGGAAACACCATATATTTT. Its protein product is CSVDSGLGNTIYF.

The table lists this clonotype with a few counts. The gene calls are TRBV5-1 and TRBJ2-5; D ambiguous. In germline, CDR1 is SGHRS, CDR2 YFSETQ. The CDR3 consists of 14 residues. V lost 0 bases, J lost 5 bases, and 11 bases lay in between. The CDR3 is CASSLGRARETQYF. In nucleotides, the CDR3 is TGCGCCAGCAGCTTGGGTAGGGCGAGGGAGACCCAGTACTTC.

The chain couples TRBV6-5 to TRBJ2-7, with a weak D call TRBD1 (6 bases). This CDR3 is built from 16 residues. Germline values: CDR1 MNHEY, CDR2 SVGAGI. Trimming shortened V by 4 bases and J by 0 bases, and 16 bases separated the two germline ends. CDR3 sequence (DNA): TGTGCCAGCAGTTTTCGCCCCTCGGACAGCTCCTACGAGCAGTACGTC. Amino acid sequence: CASSFRPSDSSYEQYV.

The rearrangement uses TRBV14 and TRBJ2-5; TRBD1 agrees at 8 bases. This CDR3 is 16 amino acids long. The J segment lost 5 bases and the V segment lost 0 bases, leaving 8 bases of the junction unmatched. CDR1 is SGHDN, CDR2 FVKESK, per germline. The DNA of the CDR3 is TGTGCCAGCAGCCAAGACGCCGGACAGGGATGGGAGACCCAGTACTTC. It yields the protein CASSQDAGQGWETQYF.

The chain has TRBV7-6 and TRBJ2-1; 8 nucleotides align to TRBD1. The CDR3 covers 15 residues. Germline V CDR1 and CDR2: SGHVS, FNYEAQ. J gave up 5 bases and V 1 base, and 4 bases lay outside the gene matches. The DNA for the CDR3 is TGTGCCAGCAGCTTAGTTCGGACAGGGAACAATGAGCAGTTCTTC. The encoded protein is CASSLVRTGNNEQFF. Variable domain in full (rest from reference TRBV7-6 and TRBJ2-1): GAGVSQSPRYKVTKRGQDVALRCDPISGHVSLYWYRQALGQGPEFLTYFNYEAQQDKSGLPNDRFSAERPEGSISTLTIQRTEQRDSAMYRCASSLVRTGNNEQFFGPGTRLTVL.

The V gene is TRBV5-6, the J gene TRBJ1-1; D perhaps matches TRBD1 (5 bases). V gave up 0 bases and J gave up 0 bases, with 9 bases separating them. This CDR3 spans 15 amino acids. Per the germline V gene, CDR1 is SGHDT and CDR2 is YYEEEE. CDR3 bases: TGTGCCAGCAGCTTGGAAGGACAAATGAACACTGAAGCTTTCTTT. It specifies CASSLEGQMNTEAFF.

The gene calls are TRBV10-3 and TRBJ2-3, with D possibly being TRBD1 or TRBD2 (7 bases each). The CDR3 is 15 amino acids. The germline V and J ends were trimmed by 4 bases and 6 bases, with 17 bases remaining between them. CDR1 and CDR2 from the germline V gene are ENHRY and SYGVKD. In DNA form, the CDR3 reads TGTGCCATCAGTGTTCAGGGGGGGACCACGGATACGCAGTATTTT. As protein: CAISVQGGTTDTQYF.

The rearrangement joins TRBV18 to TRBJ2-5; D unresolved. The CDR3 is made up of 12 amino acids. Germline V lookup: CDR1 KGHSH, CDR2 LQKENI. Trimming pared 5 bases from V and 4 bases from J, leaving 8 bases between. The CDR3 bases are TGTGCCAGCTCAGATTCCCGAGAGACCCAGTACTTC. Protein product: CASSDSRETQYF. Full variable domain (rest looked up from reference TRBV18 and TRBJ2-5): NAGVMQNPRHLVRRRGQEARLRCSPMKGHSHVYWYRQLPEEGLKFMVYLQKENIIDESGMPKERFSAEFPKEGPSILRIQQVVRGDSAAYFCASSDSRETQYFGPGTRLLVL.

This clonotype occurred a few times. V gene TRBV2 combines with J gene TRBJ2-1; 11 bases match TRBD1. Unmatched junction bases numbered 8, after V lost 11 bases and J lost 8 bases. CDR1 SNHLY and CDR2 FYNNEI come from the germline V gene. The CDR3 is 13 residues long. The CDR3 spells CARDRGSGYEQFF. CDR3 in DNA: TGTGCCCGGGACAGGGGGAGTGGTTATGAGCAGTTCTTC. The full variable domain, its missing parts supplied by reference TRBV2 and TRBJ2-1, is EPEVTQTPSHQVTQMGQEVILRCVPISNHLYFYWYRQILGQKVEFLVSFYNNEISEKSEIFDDQFSVERPDGSNFTLKIRSTKLEDSAMYFCARDRGSGYEQFFGPGTRLTVL.

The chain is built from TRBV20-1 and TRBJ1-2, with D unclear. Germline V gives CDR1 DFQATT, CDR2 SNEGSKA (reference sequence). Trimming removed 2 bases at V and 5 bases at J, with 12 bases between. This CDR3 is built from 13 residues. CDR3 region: CSARPKAWYGYTF. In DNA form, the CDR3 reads TGCAGTGCTAGACCGAAGGCGTGGTATGGCTACACCTTC.

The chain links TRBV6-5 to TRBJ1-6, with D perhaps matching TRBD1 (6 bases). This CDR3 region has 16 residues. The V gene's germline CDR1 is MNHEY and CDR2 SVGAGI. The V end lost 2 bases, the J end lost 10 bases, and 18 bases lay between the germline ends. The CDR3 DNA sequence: TGTGCCAGCAGTTACGGGGGCCCCAATGATGTGTCACCCCTCCACTTT. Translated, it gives CASSYGGPNDVSPLHF.

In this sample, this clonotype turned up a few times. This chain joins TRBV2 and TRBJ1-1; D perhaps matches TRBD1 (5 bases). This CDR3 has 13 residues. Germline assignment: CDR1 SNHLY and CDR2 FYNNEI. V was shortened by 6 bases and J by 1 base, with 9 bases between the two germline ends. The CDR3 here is CASSATENTEAFF. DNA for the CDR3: TGTGCCAGCAGCGCGACAGAGAACACTGAAGCTTTCTTT.

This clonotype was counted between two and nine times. Here the CDR3 reads CASSELADSYNEQFF. CDR3 nucleotide sequence: TGTGCCAGCAGTGAGCTAGCGGATTCCTACAATGAGCAGTTCTTC. This chain connects TRBV6-4 to TRBJ2-1; TRBD2 matches at 7 bases. The germline V gene encodes CDR1 MRHNA and CDR2 SNTAGT. The junction had 3 bases not matched to a gene; V was cut back by 3 bases and J by 1 base. This CDR3 is built from 15 residues.

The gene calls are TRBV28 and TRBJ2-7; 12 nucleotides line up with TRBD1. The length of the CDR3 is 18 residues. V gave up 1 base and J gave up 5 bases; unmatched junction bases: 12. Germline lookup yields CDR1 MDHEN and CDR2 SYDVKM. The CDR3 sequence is CASSLYALTGTGGHEQYV. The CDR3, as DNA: TGTGCCAGCAGTTTATATGCGCTAACCGGGACAGGGGGCCACGAGCAGTACGTC.

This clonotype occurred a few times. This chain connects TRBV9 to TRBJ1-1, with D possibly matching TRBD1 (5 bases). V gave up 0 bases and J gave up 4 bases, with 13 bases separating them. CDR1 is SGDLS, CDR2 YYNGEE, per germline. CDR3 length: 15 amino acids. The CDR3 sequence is CASSVVPPGGTEAFF. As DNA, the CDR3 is TGTGCCAGCAGCGTAGTTCCCCCTGGGGGCACTGAAGCTTTCTTT.

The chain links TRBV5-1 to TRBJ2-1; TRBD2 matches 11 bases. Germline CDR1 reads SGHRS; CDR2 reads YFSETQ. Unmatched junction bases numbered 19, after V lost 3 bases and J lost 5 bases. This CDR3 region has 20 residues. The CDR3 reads CASSSRSGTASGRMNNEQFF. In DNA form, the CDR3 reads TGCGCCAGCAGCTCGAGGTCCGGGACAGCTAGCGGGAGGATGAACAATGAGCAGTTCTTC.

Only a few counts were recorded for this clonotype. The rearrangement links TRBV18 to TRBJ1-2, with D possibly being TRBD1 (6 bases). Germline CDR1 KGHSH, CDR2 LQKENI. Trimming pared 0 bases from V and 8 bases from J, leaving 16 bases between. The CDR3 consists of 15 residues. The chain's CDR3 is CASSPPDRTKTGYTF. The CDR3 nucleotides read TGTGCCAGCTCACCACCCGACAGGACAAAAACCGGCTACACCTTC.

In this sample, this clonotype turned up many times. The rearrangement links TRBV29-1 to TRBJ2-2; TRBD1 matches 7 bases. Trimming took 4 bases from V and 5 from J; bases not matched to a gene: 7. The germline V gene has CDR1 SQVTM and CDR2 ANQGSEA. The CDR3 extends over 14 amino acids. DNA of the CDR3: TGCAGCGTTGGCCAGGGGGTTTCGACCGGGGAGCTGTTTTTT. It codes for CSVGQGVSTGELFF.

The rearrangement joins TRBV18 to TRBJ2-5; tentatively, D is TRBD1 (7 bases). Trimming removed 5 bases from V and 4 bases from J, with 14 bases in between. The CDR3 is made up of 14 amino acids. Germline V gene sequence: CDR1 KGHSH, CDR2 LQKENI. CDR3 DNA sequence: TGTGCCAGCTCAAACCAGGGGGGAATAGAGACCCAGTACTTC. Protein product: CASSNQGGIETQYF. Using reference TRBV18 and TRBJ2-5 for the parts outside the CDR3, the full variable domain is NAGVMQNPRHLVRRRGQEARLRCSPMKGHSHVYWYRQLPEEGLKFMVYLQKENIIDESGMPKERFSAEFPKEGPSILRIQQVVRGDSAAYFCASSNQGGIETQYFGPGTRLLVL.

The chain's CDR3 is CASSQDRQGAQTVEAFF. For the CDR3, the DNA is TGCGCCAGCAGCCAAGATAGACAGGGGGCGCAGACGGTTGAAGCTTTCTTT. The rearrangement joins TRBV4-1 to TRBJ1-1, with 10 bases matching TRBD1. The CDR3 totals 17 residues. The V gene's germline CDR1 is MGHRA and CDR2 YSYEKL. V lost 0 bases and J lost 7; bases outside the gene matches: 11.

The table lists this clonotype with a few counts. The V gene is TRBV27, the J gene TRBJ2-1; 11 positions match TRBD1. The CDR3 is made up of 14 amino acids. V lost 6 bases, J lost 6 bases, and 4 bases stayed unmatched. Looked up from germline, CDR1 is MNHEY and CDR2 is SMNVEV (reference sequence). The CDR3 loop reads CASSGQGAVNEQFF. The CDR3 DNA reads TGTGCCAGCAGCGGACAGGGGGCGGTCAATGAGCAGTTCTTC.

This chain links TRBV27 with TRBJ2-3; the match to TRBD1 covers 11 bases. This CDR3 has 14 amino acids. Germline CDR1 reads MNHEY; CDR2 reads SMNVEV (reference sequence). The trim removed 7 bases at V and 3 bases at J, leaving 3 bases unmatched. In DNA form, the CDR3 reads TGTGCCAGCAAGGGACAGGGGGTAACAGATACGCAGTATTTT. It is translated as CASKGQGVTDTQYF.

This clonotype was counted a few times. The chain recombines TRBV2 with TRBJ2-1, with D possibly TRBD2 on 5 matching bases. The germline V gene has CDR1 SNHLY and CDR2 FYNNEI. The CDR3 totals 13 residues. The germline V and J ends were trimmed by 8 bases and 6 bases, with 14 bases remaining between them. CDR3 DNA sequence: TGTGCCAGCCGAGGACTGACCGGCAATGAGCAGTTCTTC. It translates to CASRGLTGNEQFF.

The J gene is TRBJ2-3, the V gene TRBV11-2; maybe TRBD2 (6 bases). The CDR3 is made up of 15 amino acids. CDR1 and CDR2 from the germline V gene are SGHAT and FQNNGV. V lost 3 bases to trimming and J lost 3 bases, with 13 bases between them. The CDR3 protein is CASSLGLRRTDTQYF. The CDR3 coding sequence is TGTGCCAGCAGCTTGGGACTCAGACGGACAGATACGCAGTATTTT.

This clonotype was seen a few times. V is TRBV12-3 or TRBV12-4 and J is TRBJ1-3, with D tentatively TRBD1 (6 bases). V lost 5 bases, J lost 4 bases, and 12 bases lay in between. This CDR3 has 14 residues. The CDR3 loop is CASSEETGGNTIYF. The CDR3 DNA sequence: TGTGCCAGCAGTGAGGAGACAGGCGGAAACACCATATATTTT.

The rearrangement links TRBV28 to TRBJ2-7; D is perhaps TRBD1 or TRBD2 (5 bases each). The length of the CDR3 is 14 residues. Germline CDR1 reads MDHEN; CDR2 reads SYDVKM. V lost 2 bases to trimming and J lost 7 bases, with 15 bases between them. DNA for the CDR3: TGTGCCAGCAGTTTAGGGACCCCAGGTTATGAGCAGTACGTC. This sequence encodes CASSLGTPGYEQYV.

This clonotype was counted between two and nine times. The DNA for the CDR3 is TGCAGTGCTCCCGGGCAGCCCCAGCATTTT. Its protein is CSAPGQPQHF. The gene calls are TRBV20-1 and TRBJ1-5; D gene uncertain. The CDR3 consists of 10 residues. Between the trimmed V and J ends, which lost 5 bases and 7 bases, there was a span of 6 bases. Germline V gene sequence: CDR1 DFQATT, CDR2 SNEGSKA (reference sequence).